One sample yielded the 9 T cell receptor beta chains listed below, sequenced in a study of Graves' ophthalmopathy and Graves' hyperthyroidism listed by TCRdb under 2018. The instrument given in TCRdb is Illumina HiSeq 2000. TCR beta CDR3 regions were amplified from RNA transcripts for repertoire sequencing. HTBI primers and the Qiagen OneStep RT-PCR kit were used in a first-round RT-PCR, which was followed by a second-round multiplex PCR, size selection and purification. TCRdb trimmed the raw reads at Q25, called clones with MiXCR and kept productive beta chains. For every CDR3 protein sequence, its rows merge into one entry that carries the most common genes and DNA. In this sample the table shows 740,000 or so distinct CDR3 sequences, about 44% of which occur a single time. The ten most abundant clones make up 40% to 45% of the sample. What was sequenced was peripheral blood. The source is an adult man with Graves' ophthalmopathy.

CDR3 DNA sequence: TGTGCCAGTACCGGGACCGCCCGGGGAAACACCATATATTTT. Protein sequence: CASTGTARGNTIYF. The rearrangement links TRBV19 to TRBJ1-3; D perhaps matches TRBD1 (5 bases). V was clipped by 7 bases and J by 4 bases, with 14 bases between them. Germline V gene data show CDR1 as LNHDA and CDR2 as SQIVND (reference sequence). The CDR3 extends over 14 amino acids.

The DNA for the CDR3 is TGTGCCAGCAGCTTGAGGGGGTGGTCGGGCGAGCAGTACTTC. Protein: CASSLRGWSGEQYF. The chain recombines TRBV7-8 with TRBJ2-7; D is perhaps TRBD1 (6 bases). Between the trimmed V and J ends, which lost 3 bases and 6 bases, there was a span of 15 bases. Germline CDR1 reads SGHVS; CDR2 reads FQNEAQ. The CDR3 is 14 residues long. The full variable domain, in which reference TRBV7-8 and TRBJ2-7 provide the parts outside the CDR3, is GAGVSQSPRYKVAKRGQDVALRCDPISGHVSLFWYQQALGQGPEFLTYFQNEAQLDKSGLPSDRFFAERPEGSVSTLKIQRTQQEDSAVYLCASSLRGWSGEQYFGPGTRLTVT.

There are a few counts of this clonotype. The chain recombines TRBV6-1 with TRBJ1-6; tentatively, D is TRBD1 (5 bases). Germline V gene data show CDR1 as MNHNS and CDR2 as SASEGT. This CDR3 contains 13 residues. Trimming took 2 bases from V and 13 from J, leaving 12 bases between them. This CDR3 is CASSERGGRPLHF. The CDR3 nucleotides read TGTGCCAGCAGTGAACGTGGGGGACGGCCCCTCCACTTT.

The V gene is TRBV6-1, the J gene TRBJ1-2; D not certain. V dropped 8 bases and J dropped 4 bases, with 17 bases sitting between them. From germline, CDR1 is MNHNS and CDR2 SASEGT. This CDR3 has 14 residues. In DNA, the CDR3 is TGTGCCAGCCAGTTGGCGGGAGCCCTCTATGGCTACACCTTC. Its translation is CASQLAGALYGYTF.

This clonotype was seen more than once but under ten times. Sequence at one end of the junction differs from germline and may be a read error. The rearrangement links TRBV10-3 to TRBJ1-5; 9 positions match TRBD1. Germline CDR1 is ENHRY and CDR2 is SYGVKD. The CDR3 loop spans 15 amino acids. The CDR3 nucleotides read TGTGCCAGCAGTACCGGGACAGGGTCTGATCAGCCCCAGCATTTT. Protein product: CASSTGTGSDQPQHF.

The gene calls are TRBV2 and TRBJ2-5; TRBD1 might be the D (6 bases). The J call may be mistaken, given a closer DNA end match to TRBJ2-7. Looked up from germline, CDR1 is SNHLY and CDR2 is FYNNEI. This CDR3 is built from 14 residues. CDR3 protein: CASSLSWTVSEQYF. Written as DNA, the CDR3 is TGTGCCAGCAGTTTGAGCTGGACAGTGTCCGAGCAGTACTTC.

This chain connects TRBV24-1 to TRBJ1-5, with a tentative D call TRBD1 (5 bases). Germline V CDR1 and CDR2: KGHDR, SFDVKD. The CDR3 covers 15 residues. V was cut by 11 bases and J by 0 bases, with 16 bases left in between. Here the CDR3 DNA reads TGTGCCAGCATCACCCAGGGAGATAGCAATCAGCCCCAGCATTTT. Amino acids: CASITQGDSNQPQHF.

This chain's CDR3 is CASSFNGGRETQYF. CDR3 sequence (DNA): TGTGCCAGCAGTTTTAACGGGGGGAGAGAGACCCAGTACTTC. The rearrangement joins TRBV19 to TRBJ2-5; 7 positions agree with TRBD2. CDR3 length equals 14 residues. CDR1 and CDR2 from the germline V gene are LNHDA and SQIVND (reference sequence). After removal of 9 bases from V and 4 bases from J, the junction contained 11 bases not matched to a gene.

This clonotype was detected many times. The chain links TRBV29-1 to TRBJ1-1; the match to TRBD1 covers 8 bases. The CDR3 sequence is 16 residues long. V was clipped by 3 bases and J by 0 bases; unmatched bases: 9. Germline CDR1 and CDR2: SQVTM and ANQGSEA. CDR3 DNA: TGCAGCGTTGATTCAGACAGGGGTGGGATGAACACTGAAGCTTTCTTT. Its protein product is CSVDSDRGGMNTEAFF.